This TCR beta chain comes out of a study of T-cell memory formation after mild COVID-19. The junction had 6 bases not matched to a gene; V was cut back by 2 bases and J by 6 bases. The CDR3 is 16 residues long. The germline CDR1 and CDR2 sequences are MNHNS and SASEGT. TCR alpha and TCR beta cDNA libraries carrying sample barcodes and UMIs came from 5'RACE with constant-segment primers. TCRdb fed the 5' RACE reads into MiXCR, producing one record per CDR3 protein. The repertoire has hundreds of thousands of distinct CDR3 sequences, over 15% of them found once; the top ten carry 12%. The TCR comes from an adult woman who had mild COVID-19 (a few samples of this study predate the infection). Cell type and time point are not known. The chain employs TRBV6-1 and TRBJ2-2, with 10 bases fitting TRBD2. The sample consisted of PBMCs or a T cell subset sorted from them (not recorded which). The CDR3: CASSELAGDEAGELFF. In DNA, the CDR3 is TGTGCCAGCAGTGAACTAGCGGGGGATGAGGCCGGGGAGCTGTTTTTT.